Listed below are T cell receptor beta chains from one sample, sequenced in a study of blood T cell repertoires in COVID-19. The assay was immunoSEQ multiplex PCR, and TCRdb's table has in-frame clones only and misses some. The sample lists about 100,000 clones, roughly 85% occurring once. The sequencing sample was made of peripheral blood. These receptors were collected from a human donor in a cohort sampled during active COVID-19. CDR3s include the opening cysteine and the closing phenylalanine or tryptophan. Fields, in order: clone size, V gene, J gene, D gene, CDR3 protein, CDR3 DNA. D genes are given only for firm matches. Only some rows state a clone size, as once, few, many or a class for expanded clones.

-	TRBV5-1	TRBJ1-5	-	CASSLSGESNQPQHF	TGCGCCAGCAGCTTATCGGGGGAAAGCAATCAGCCCCAGCATTTT
once	TRBV29-1	TRBJ1-1	TRBD1	CSVAGWTGSFSENTEAFF	TGCAGCGTTGCTGGATGGACAGGGTCGTTTTCGGAGAACACTGAAGCTTTCTTT
-	TRBV7-2	TRBJ1-2	-	CASSFRAPRRGGDGYTF	TGTGCCAGCAGTTTTCGAGCCCCCCGTAGGGGCGGAGATGGCTACACCTTC
-	TRBV2	TRBJ1-5	-	CASSEVTGLAQPQHF	TGTGCCAGCAGTGAAGTAACAGGTCTCGCTCAGCCCCAGCATTTT
-	TRBV6-6	TRBJ2-1	TRBD1	CASREDRGSNEQFF	TGTGCCAGCAGAGAAGACAGGGGGAGCAATGAGCAGTTCTTC
-	TRBV5-5	TRBJ2-7	TRBD1	CASSEGQPRDYEQYF	TGTGCCAGCAGCGAGGGACAGCCGCGAGATTACGAGCAGTACTTC
-	TRBV7-2	TRBJ2-5	-	CASSSSAVETQYF	TGTGCCAGCAGCTCCAGTGCCGTGGAGACCCAGTACTTC
-	TRBV5-1	TRBJ1-5	-	CASSPTFGGSQPQHF	TGCGCCAGCAGCCCGACGTTCGGGGGAAGTCAGCCCCAGCATTTT
-	TRBV2	TRBJ2-5	-	CASSAGLRETQYF	TGTGCCAGCAGTGCGGGGTTAAGAGAGACCCAGTACTTC
-	TRBV3-1/TRBV3-2	TRBJ2-7	TRBD2	CASSQAPSRGGSYEQYF	TGTGCCAGCAGCCAAGCCCCCTCCCGGGGGGGCTCCTACGAGCAGTACTTC
-	TRBV15	TRBJ2-5	-	CATSIVDRGSGIETQYF	TGTGCCACCAGCATCGTGGACCGGGGATCCGGTATTGAGACCCAGTACTTC
-	TRBV6-2/TRBV6-3	TRBJ2-5	TRBD2	CASSAPTSSQETQYF	TGTGCCAGCAGTGCTCCGACTAGCAGCCAAGAGACCCAGTACTTC
-	TRBV15	TRBJ2-1	TRBD2	CATSTLAVTDNEQFF	TGTGCCACCAGCACCCTAGCGGTAACCGACAATGAGCAGTTCTTC
-	TRBV9	TRBJ2-3	TRBD2	CASSVTPGLAADTQYF	TGTGCCAGCAGCGTAACGCCGGGACTAGCGGCAGATACGCAGTATTTT
-	TRBV7-2	TRBJ1-4	-	CASSLASGGTNEKLFF	TGTGCCAGCAGCTTAGCGTCCGGGGGTACTAATGAAAAACTGTTTTTT
-	TRBV2	TRBJ1-1	TRBD1	CASSVRQGGTEAFF	TGTGCCAGCAGTGTGCGACAGGGGGGAACTGAAGCTTTCTTT
-	TRBV2	TRBJ1-5	TRBD1	CASSADRGQPQHF	TGTGCCAGCAGTGCCGACAGGGGACAGCCCCAGCATTTT
-	TRBV18	TRBJ1-4	-	CASSQGSGEKLFF	TGTGCCAGCTCACAGGGTAGCGGTGAAAAACTGTTTTTT
-	TRBV3-1/TRBV3-2	TRBJ2-4	-	CASSQDMRIQYF	TGTGCCAGCAGCCAAGATATGCGCATTCAGTACTTC
few	TRBV7-3	TRBJ1-2	TRBD1	CASSPNTGGNYGYTF	TGTGCCAGCAGCCCTAATACAGGGGGGAACTATGGCTACACCTTC
-	TRBV4-3	TRBJ2-7	TRBD2	CASSQASGGAVLEQYF	TGCGCCAGCAGCCAAGCTAGCGGGGGGGCAGTACTCGAGCAGTACTTC
-	TRBV5-1	TRBJ2-3	TRBD1	CASSAVGTAQDTQYF	TGCGCCAGCAGCGCCGTCGGGACAGCTCAAGATACGCAGTATTTT
few	TRBV7-7	TRBJ2-1	TRBD2	CASSLGREGSEQFF	TGTGCTAGCAGCTTAGGGCGGGAGGGGAGTGAGCAGTTCTTC
-	TRBV19	TRBJ1-1	-	CASIEFAEAFF	TGTGCCAGTATCGAGTTCGCTGAAGCTTTCTTT
-	TRBV5-4	TRBJ2-1	TRBD1	CASSLAPGTAYNEQFF	TGTGCCAGCAGCTTGGCCCCCGGGACAGCATACAATGAGCAGTTCTTC
-	TRBV28	TRBJ2-7	TRBD1	CAAGNEGGQGAYEQYF	TGTGCCGCTGGTAATGAGGGGGGACAGGGGGCCTACGAGCAGTACTTC
-	TRBV5-6	TRBJ1-1	-	CASSLDRVDTEAFF	TGTGCCAGCAGCTTGGACAGGGTAGACACTGAAGCTTTCTTT
-	TRBV3-1/TRBV3-2	TRBJ2-5	TRBD1	CASSYGTGRHQETQYF	TGTGCCAGCAGCTATGGGACAGGGAGGCACCAAGAGACCCAGTACTTC
once	TRBV28	TRBJ1-2	-	CASSTPPGAYGYTF	TGTGCCAGCAGTACCCCGCCAGGGGCATATGGCTACACCTTC
-	TRBV6-6	TRBJ2-7	-	CASSYLSITYEQYF	TGTGCCAGCAGTTACCTTAGCATCACCTACGAGCAGTACTTC
-	TRBV2	TRBJ1-2	TRBD1	CASSEAVVTGDTF	TGTGCCAGCAGTGAAGCCGTCGTGACAGGGGACACCTTC
-	TRBV29-1	TRBJ2-1	TRBD2	CSVEPLAGGHNEQFF	TGCAGCGTTGAACCCCTAGCGGGAGGGCACAATGAGCAGTTCTTC